The rows below give T cell receptor beta chains drawn from one sample of a study of metastatic and nonmetastatic thyroid tumors. TCRdb reprocessed the PCR reads via MiXCR. The table shows about 40,000 clones, with around 10% occurring only once. Sequencing was performed on blood. These receptors were taken from a female donor with papillary thyroid cancer or a benign thyroid nodule (not recorded which). Some clones in this sample may be carry-over from other donors' samples. The CDR3 runs from the conserved cysteine through the conserved F or W. The D gene is left open where the match is weak. Only some rows state a clone size, as once, few, many or a class for expanded clones.

j_gene: TRBJ2-1; d_gene: TRBD2; abundance: .; v_gene: TRBV2; CDR3nt: TGTGCCAGCAGTGTATCCCTCAAGACTAGCGGGAGAGGCAACGAGCAGTTCTTC; CDR3aa: CASSVSLKTSGRGNEQFF
j_gene: TRBJ1-3; d_gene: .; abundance: many; v_gene: TRBV18; CDR3nt: TGTGCCAGCTCACCACCGGGATTAGCCGGAAACACCATATATTTT; CDR3aa: CASSPPGLAGNTIYF
j_gene: TRBJ2-5; d_gene: .; abundance: many; v_gene: TRBV24-1; CDR3nt: TGTGCCACCAGTGTCGGGAACCAAGAGACCCAGTACTTC; CDR3aa: CATSVGNQETQYF
j_gene: TRBJ2-1; d_gene: TRBD2; abundance: many; v_gene: TRBV4-3; CDR3nt: TGCGCCAGCAGTCGTGACGGGAGGGCCTTGGGGAATGAGCAGTTCTTC; CDR3aa: CASSRDGRALGNEQFF
j_gene: TRBJ2-7; d_gene: .; abundance: .; v_gene: TRBV6-1; CDR3nt: TGTGCCAGCAGTAAAAAAGCGGACGCGACCTACGAGCAGTACTTC; CDR3aa: CASSKKADATYEQYF
j_gene: TRBJ1-3; d_gene: .; abundance: many; v_gene: TRBV28; CDR3nt: TGTGCCACCTTCTCGGGGAGGTCTGGAAACACCATATATTTT; CDR3aa: CATFSGRSGNTIYF
j_gene: TRBJ2-3; d_gene: .; abundance: many; v_gene: TRBV5-1; CDR3nt: TGCGCCAGCAGCAAGCAAATGGCAGATACGCAGTATTTT; CDR3aa: CASSKQMADTQYF
j_gene: TRBJ2-6; d_gene: .; abundance: few; v_gene: TRBV6-2/TRBV6-3; CDR3nt: TGTGCCAGCAGTTACACAGGGTCTCCCTCTGTGGCCAACGTCCTTACTTTC; CDR3aa: CASSYTGSPSVANVLTF
j_gene: TRBJ2-5; d_gene: TRBD2; abundance: many; v_gene: TRBV6-6; CDR3nt: TGTGCCAGCAGTTCTCCGGGACTAGCGATAATATCACCGTGGATAGAGACCCAGTACTTC; CDR3aa: CASSSPGLAIISPWIETQYF
j_gene: TRBJ2-6; d_gene: .; abundance: .; v_gene: TRBV5-4; CDR3nt: TGTGCCAGCAGCTTGGAAGGTAGCTCTGGGGCCAACGCCCTGACTTTC; CDR3aa: CASSLEGSSGANALTF
j_gene: TRBJ2-5; d_gene: TRBD1; abundance: many; v_gene: TRBV28; CDR3nt: TGTGCCAGCAGTTCACAGGGGCAAGAGACCCAGTACTTC; CDR3aa: CASSSQGQETQYF
j_gene: TRBJ1-2; d_gene: TRBD1; abundance: medium-sized; v_gene: TRBV27; CDR3nt: TGTGCCAGCAGTTTATCGACAGGGGGCTATGGCTACACCTTC; CDR3aa: CASSLSTGGYGYTF
j_gene: TRBJ2-1; d_gene: TRBD2; abundance: few; v_gene: TRBV5-1; CDR3nt: TGCGCCAGCAGCTTCGGTTTTGGCGGGAGGGACAATGAGCAGTTCTTC; CDR3aa: CASSFGFGGRDNEQFF
j_gene: TRBJ2-1; d_gene: TRBD2; abundance: many; v_gene: TRBV5-1; CDR3nt: TGCGCCAGCAGTTGGACGCCCCGCGGGGGAAGGGGCAATGAGCAGTTCTTC; CDR3aa: CASSWTPRGGRGNEQFF
j_gene: TRBJ2-7; d_gene: .; abundance: many; v_gene: TRBV14; CDR3nt: TGTGCCAGCAGCCAAGGGTTCGGAGACTACGAGCAGTACTTC; CDR3aa: CASSQGFGDYEQYF
j_gene: TRBJ2-1; d_gene: .; abundance: many; v_gene: TRBV19; CDR3nt: TGTGCCAGTAGTATTCTTCGCTACAATGAGCAGTTCTTC; CDR3aa: CASSILRYNEQFF
j_gene: TRBJ2-3; d_gene: .; abundance: many; v_gene: TRBV4-1; CDR3nt: TGCGCCAGCAGCCAAGGGTTTTCTGGCACAGATACGCAGTATTTT; CDR3aa: CASSQGFSGTDTQYF
j_gene: TRBJ2-7; d_gene: .; abundance: many; v_gene: TRBV12-3/TRBV12-4; CDR3nt: TGTGCCAGCAGTGCCAGGGCGGGGCCCTACGAGCAGTACTTC; CDR3aa: CASSARAGPYEQYF
j_gene: TRBJ1-2; d_gene: .; abundance: many; v_gene: TRBV9; CDR3nt: TGTGCCAGCAGCGTAGATTGGGGAGGTATGTCGGGCTACACCTTC; CDR3aa: CASSVDWGGMSGYTF
j_gene: TRBJ2-3; d_gene: TRBD2; abundance: many; v_gene: TRBV9; CDR3nt: TGTGCCAGCATCCCAGCGGGGTCCGCCCGCACGCAGTATTTT; CDR3aa: CASIPAGSARTQYF
j_gene: TRBJ2-1; d_gene: .; abundance: many; v_gene: TRBV27; CDR3nt: TGTGCCAGCAGTTTAGATGACAGCTCCTACAATGAGCAGTTCTTC; CDR3aa: CASSLDDSSYNEQFF
j_gene: TRBJ1-1; d_gene: .; abundance: .; v_gene: TRBV4-1; CDR3nt: TGCGCCAGCAGCCAAGTTAGAGTGCACCTTTGGGAAGCTTTCTTT; CDR3aa: CASSQVRVHLWEAFF
j_gene: TRBJ2-6; d_gene: .; abundance: once; v_gene: TRBV7-3; CDR3nt: TGTGCCAGCAGCTTAATGGGGGGCAGCTCTGGGGCCAACGTCCTGACTTTC; CDR3aa: CASSLMGGSSGANVLTF
j_gene: TRBJ2-7; d_gene: .; abundance: many; v_gene: TRBV6-1; CDR3nt: TGTGCCAGCAGTGAAGGGTGGATCGGTACCTACGAGCAGTACTTC; CDR3aa: CASSEGWIGTYEQYF
j_gene: TRBJ1-2; d_gene: TRBD1; abundance: many; v_gene: TRBV29-1; CDR3nt: TGCAGCGCAGGGGACAGTAGGGGCTACACCTTC; CDR3aa: CSAGDSRGYTF
j_gene: TRBJ1-1; d_gene: .; abundance: many; v_gene: TRBV7-7; CDR3nt: TGTGCTAGCAGCCCTGTAGGAGGGGACACTGAAGCTTTCTTT; CDR3aa: CASSPVGGDTEAFF
j_gene: TRBJ2-5; d_gene: .; abundance: many; v_gene: TRBV11-2; CDR3nt: TGTGCCAGCAGCTTAGTCCGCAGCCCAGAGACCCAGTACTTC; CDR3aa: CASSLVRSPETQYF
j_gene: TRBJ2-3; d_gene: TRBD2; abundance: hyperexpanded; v_gene: TRBV5-1; CDR3nt: TGCGCCAGCAGCTTGGCTAGCGGGAGTGGGTCAGATACGCAGTATTTT; CDR3aa: CASSLASGSGSDTQYF
j_gene: TRBJ1-1; d_gene: .; abundance: many; v_gene: TRBV11-2; CDR3nt: TGTGCCAGCAGCTTATGGTTCGGGACTGAAGCTTTCTTT; CDR3aa: CASSLWFGTEAFF
j_gene: TRBJ1-2; d_gene: .; abundance: many; v_gene: TRBV3-1; CDR3nt: TGTGCCAGCAGCCAAGATGTAACAGGGTCAGGTGGCTACACCTTC; CDR3aa: CASSQDVTGSGGYTF
j_gene: TRBJ2-7; d_gene: .; abundance: many; v_gene: TRBV5-1; CDR3nt: TGCGCCAGCAGCTTGGCGCGCGGCTTTAGGTACGAGCAGTACTTC; CDR3aa: CASSLARGFRYEQYF
j_gene: TRBJ1-2; d_gene: .; abundance: many; v_gene: TRBV3-1; CDR3nt: TGTGCCAGCAGCCCGGGGGGGGACTATGGCTACACCTTC; CDR3aa: CASSPGGDYGYTF
j_gene: TRBJ2-5; d_gene: TRBD1; abundance: .; v_gene: TRBV9; CDR3nt: TGTGCCAGCAGCGCCCAGGGGGCCGTTGTAGAGACCCAGTACTTC; CDR3aa: CASSAQGAVVETQYF
j_gene: TRBJ1-6; d_gene: .; abundance: few; v_gene: TRBV28; CDR3nt: TGTGCCAGCAGAGGGACACAGGGTACGGATAATTCACCCCTCCACTTT; CDR3aa: CASRGTQGTDNSPLHF
j_gene: TRBJ2-5; d_gene: .; abundance: many; v_gene: TRBV7-8; CDR3nt: TGTGCCAGCAGCTTAGCCCGGGGTGGGCAAGAGACCCAGTACTTC; CDR3aa: CASSLARGGQETQYF
j_gene: TRBJ1-1; d_gene: .; abundance: many; v_gene: TRBV20-1; CDR3nt: TGCAGTGCCTCATCCGGGGGCGGTAGAATGAACACTGAAGCTTTCTTT; CDR3aa: CSASSGGGRMNTEAFF
j_gene: TRBJ1-4; d_gene: .; abundance: many; v_gene: TRBV6-1; CDR3nt: TGTGCCAGCAGGCCCCGTGGGGGGCAAGACGAAAAACTGTTTTTT; CDR3aa: CASRPRGGQDEKLFF
j_gene: TRBJ2-3; d_gene: TRBD2; abundance: many; v_gene: TRBV20-1; CDR3nt: TGCAGTGCCTTTGCTAGCGGGGTCACAGATACGCAGTATTTT; CDR3aa: CSAFASGVTDTQYF
j_gene: TRBJ2-1; d_gene: TRBD2; abundance: many; v_gene: TRBV14; CDR3nt: TGTGCCAGCAGCCCGGCCACCGCGGGGGATATGGACAATGAGCAGTTCTTC; CDR3aa: CASSPATAGDMDNEQFF
j_gene: TRBJ2-7; d_gene: .; abundance: many; v_gene: TRBV5-4; CDR3nt: TGTGCCAGCAGCTCCGTTGGAGTAGTCGGGGCCTACGAGCAGTACTTC; CDR3aa: CASSSVGVVGAYEQYF